This T cell receptor (beta chain) is from a study of T cells in Graves' hyperthyroidism and ophthalmopathy. This CDR3 has 14 residues. V was clipped by 7 bases and J by 2 bases; unmatched bases: 5. The V gene's germline CDR1 is MDHEN and CDR2 SYDVKM. Findings and limits, study-wide: Most clonotypes expanded in the thyroid (above 0.001) were also present in blood.

Comment on this clonotype: The antigen is unknown.

Regions amplified from RNA transcripts were the TCR beta CDR3 regions. RT-PCR in the first round (using the HTBI primer set) targeted the TCR CDR3. Via MiXCR, TCRdb re-called the multiplex PCR reads, giving one row per CDR3 protein. The repertoire has 490,000 or so distinct CDR3 sequences, 20% to 25% of them found once; the top ten carry 49%. Each diagnosis drew on symptoms, thyroxine, TRAb, thyroid ultrasound and orbital computed tomography findings. Fresh 10 ml peripheral blood yielded PBMCs. The sequencing sample was made of blood. This TCR derives from a woman in her 70s with Graves' ophthalmopathy. The chain uses TRBV28 and TRBJ1-2; 9 bases fit TRBD1. CDR3 sequence: CASILGQGNYGYTF. In DNA form, the CDR3 reads TGTGCCAGCATCCTGGGACAGGGCAACTATGGCTACACCTTC.